This T cell receptor beta chain is from a study of T cells in localized non-small cell lung cancer (dated by TCRdb to the early 2020s). General notes on the study: T cell repertoires of about 230 early-stage NSCLC patients were analyzed, with tumors being compared against uninvolved tumor-adjacent lungs. The cohort consisted of under 300 treatment-naive NSCLC patients whose localized lung tumors had been resected. A mean age of around 66 years was recorded for the NSCLC patients, of whom roughly 130 were male and about a hundred were female.

On this clone itself: Its target antigen remains unknown. No per-base quality is available; no much larger clone lies one base away.

At diagnosis, tumor, uninvolved tumor-adjacent lung and peripheral blood were collected and then preserved as a mix of FFPE and fresh-frozen material. For TCR repertoire profiling, blood samples were analyzed in the form of peripheral blood mononuclear cells. The immunoSEQ Assay was used to sequence TCR beta CDR3 regions from DNA. From the authors' description of their analysis: To compute T cell density, TCR beta template counts were normalized to usable DNA, which was estimated by amplifying housekeeping genes. The preseqR package was used to estimate richness by extrapolating to 400,000 templates for PBMC samples and to 120,000 templates for tissue samples. Clonality was defined as one minus Pielou's evenness. Tissue-enriched TCRs were identified by differential abundance testing using productive amino-acid clonotypes, minimum total count 5 and alpha 0.1. The Jaccard Index and the Morisita Overlap Index were used to measure repertoire overlap between compartments. GLIPH grouped TCR beta CDR3s together with public tetramer-defined viral CDR3s, and a viral motif had to include at least three viral sequences and show V-gene enrichment. In its TCRdb copy, this immuneACCESS table keeps in-frame sequences only and misses some clones. Where compared with another copy, unresolved V genes explain less than half of these, and the others have no known cause. From that table come the V and J calls and clone size; the DNA was used to work out D and trimming. Within this sample are 45,000 to 65,000 clones, with 85% to 90% of them counted one time only. The ten largest clones add up to less than 25% of the sample.

V trim: 3 bases; J trim: 6 bases; unmatched bases: 6. Spanning cysteine to phenylalanine, the CDR3 consists of 15 amino acids. The kept DNA is CDR3 alone, 45 bases in frame from the first base. For CDR1 and CDR2, the germline V gene lists SGHDT and YYEEEE. Points the paper makes about the study in general: Longer overall survival was associated with higher blood T cell density, whereas shorter survival was associated with higher adjacent-lung clonality. Uninvolved tumor-adjacent lung showed the highest T cell clonality, higher than tumor, which suggests more focused antigenic responses in the uninvolved tumor-adjacent lung. Because the study design was exploratory, TCR variables were selected using unadjusted p-values without false-discovery rate correction. Because multi-region sequencing of the tumors was not done, intratumor heterogeneity could not be ruled out. Of the top 100 tumor clones, a median of roughly 56 were detected in paired uninvolved adjacent lung; 28 were also among that lung's top 100.

This TCR came from a man aged 35 to 70 with stage I squamous cell lung carcinoma. Sequenced material: peripheral blood, taken before any cancer treatment. The chain is encoded by TRBV5-6 joined to TRBJ2-7; a stretch of 13 junction bases matches TRBD2. In nucleotides, the sequence is TGTGCCAGCAGCTCTGGACTAGCGGGAGAGGTCGAGCAGTACTTC. Its coded protein is CASSSGLAGEVEQYF.